This T cell receptor beta chain comes out of a study of shared clonotypes between healthy human individuals. The V gene's germline CDR1 is SGHRS and CDR2 YFSETQ. Trimming cost V 4 bases and J 7 bases, with 18 bases left between them. There are 14 residues in the CDR3. Repertoires were generated with immunoSEQ multiplex PCR, while TCRdb's copy carries only in-frame clones and drops some. The data hold millions of clones, with 90% to 95% observed a single time. This chain connects TRBV5-1 to TRBJ2-7; D not resolved. The TCR comes from a young man in good health. Sequenced: naive CD4+ T cells sorted from blood. Regarding subset: CD45RA+ positively selected. For the CDR3, the DNA is TGCGCCAGCAGCGAGTCATCCCCCTTCTGGGAGCAGTACTTC. It codes for CASSESSPFWEQYF.